The source of this T cell receptor (beta chain) is a study of blood T cell repertoires in COVID-19. V lost 8 bases, J lost 4 bases, and 4 bases stayed unmatched. The germline V gene has CDR1 GTSNPN and CDR2 SVGIG (reference sequence). The CDR3 runs 12 residues. This clone was observed a single time. The data were produced by immunoSEQ multiplex PCR, yet TCRdb's version contains in-frame clones alone and is incomplete. The data contain approximately 360,000 clones, more than 70% of them singletons. Sequencing input: PBMCs or T cells enriched from blood (not recorded which). V usage is TRBV30 and J usage is TRBJ2-2; 7 bases fit TRBD1. The receptor was derived from a man aged 40-55 years in a cohort exposed to, infected with or recovered from COVID-19 (not recorded which). CDR3 sequence: CAGNRGTGELFF. The CDR3 region has the DNA TGTGCCGGTAACAGGGGCACCGGGGAGCTGTTTTTT. The full variable domain, rest sourced from reference TRBV30 and TRBJ2-2, is SQTIHQWPATLVQPVGSPLSLECTVEGTSNPNLYWYRQAAGRGLQLLFYSVGIGQISSEVPQNLSASRPQDRQFILSSKKLLLSDSGFYLCAGNRGTGELFFGEGSRLTVL.